Included here is one T cell receptor (beta chain) sequence, with context. The data derive from a study of blood T cell repertoires in COVID-19. Whole-study context: Sites in the United States, Italy and Spain provided acute and convalescent COVID-19 samples. Sources were T cells, B-cell-depleted T cells, or PBMCs; the material itself was cDNA or gDNA.

TCRdb's copy holds only in-frame clones and misses some; the assay was immunoSEQ multiplex PCR. This table holds fewer than 300,000 clones, about nine tenths found once. Germline CDR1 and CDR2: LGHDT and YNNKEL (reference sequence). V was pared by 6 bases and J by 1 base, with 6 bases of the junction left unmatched. This CDR3 has 14 amino acids. Which cohort a participant joined came from the clinical history participants gave. This chain links TRBV3-1 (or the pseudogene TRBV3-2) with TRBJ2-7; TRBD2 matches at 7 bases. Sequenced sample: PBMCs or T cells enriched from blood (not recorded which). The receptor's source is a woman aged 40 to 49 with acute COVID-19. The CDR3 nucleotides read TGTGCCAGCAGTTTGCTAGCGGTATCCTACGAGCAGTACTTC. Its translation: CASSLLAVSYEQYF.